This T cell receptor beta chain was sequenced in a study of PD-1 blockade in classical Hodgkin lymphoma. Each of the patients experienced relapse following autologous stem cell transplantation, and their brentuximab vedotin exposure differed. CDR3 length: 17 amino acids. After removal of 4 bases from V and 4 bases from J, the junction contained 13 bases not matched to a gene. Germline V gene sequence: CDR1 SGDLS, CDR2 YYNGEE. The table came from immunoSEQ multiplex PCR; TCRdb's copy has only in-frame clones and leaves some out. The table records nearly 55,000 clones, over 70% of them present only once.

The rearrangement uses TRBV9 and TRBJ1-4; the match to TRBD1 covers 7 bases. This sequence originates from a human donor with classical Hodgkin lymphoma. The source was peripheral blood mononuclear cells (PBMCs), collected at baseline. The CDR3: CASSPGTDRGHNEKLFF. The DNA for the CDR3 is TGTGCCAGCAGCCCCGGGACAGACAGAGGGCATAATGAAAAACTGTTTTTT.